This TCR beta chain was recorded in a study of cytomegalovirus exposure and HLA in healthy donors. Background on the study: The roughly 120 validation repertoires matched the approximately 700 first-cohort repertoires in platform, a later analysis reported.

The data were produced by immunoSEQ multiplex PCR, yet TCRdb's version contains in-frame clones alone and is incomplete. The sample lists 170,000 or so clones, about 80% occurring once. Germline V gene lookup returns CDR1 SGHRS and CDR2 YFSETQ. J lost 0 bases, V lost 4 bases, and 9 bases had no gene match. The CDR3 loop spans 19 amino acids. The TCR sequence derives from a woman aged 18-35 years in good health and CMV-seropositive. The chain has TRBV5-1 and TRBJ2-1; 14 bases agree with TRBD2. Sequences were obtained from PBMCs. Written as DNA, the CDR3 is TGCGCCAGCAGCCTCGGACTAGCGGGGGGCATCGGCTCCTACAATGAGCAGTTCTTC. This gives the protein CASSLGLAGGIGSYNEQFF.